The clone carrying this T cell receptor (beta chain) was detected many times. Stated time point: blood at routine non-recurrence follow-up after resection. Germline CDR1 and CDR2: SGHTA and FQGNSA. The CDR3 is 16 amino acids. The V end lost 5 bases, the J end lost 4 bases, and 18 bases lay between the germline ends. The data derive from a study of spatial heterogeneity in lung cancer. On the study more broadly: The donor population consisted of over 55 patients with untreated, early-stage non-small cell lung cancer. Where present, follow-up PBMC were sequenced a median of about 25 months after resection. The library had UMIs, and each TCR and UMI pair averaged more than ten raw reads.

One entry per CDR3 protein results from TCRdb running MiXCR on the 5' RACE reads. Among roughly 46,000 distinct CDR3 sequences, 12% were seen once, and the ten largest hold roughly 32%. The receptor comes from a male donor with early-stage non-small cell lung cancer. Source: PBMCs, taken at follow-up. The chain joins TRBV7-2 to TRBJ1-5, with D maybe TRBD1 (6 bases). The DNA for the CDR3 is TGTGCCAGCAGCCCCACCCACAGGACAGCTAATCAGCCCCAGCATTTT. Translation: CASSPTHRTANQPQHF.